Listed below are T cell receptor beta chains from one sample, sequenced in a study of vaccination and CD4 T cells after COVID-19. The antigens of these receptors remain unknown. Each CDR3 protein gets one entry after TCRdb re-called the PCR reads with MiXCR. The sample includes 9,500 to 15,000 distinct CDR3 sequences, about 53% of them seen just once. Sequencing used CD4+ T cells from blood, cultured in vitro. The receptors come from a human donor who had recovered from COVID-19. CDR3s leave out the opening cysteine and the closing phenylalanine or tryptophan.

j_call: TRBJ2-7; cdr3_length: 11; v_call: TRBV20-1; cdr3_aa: SALYGGAYEQY
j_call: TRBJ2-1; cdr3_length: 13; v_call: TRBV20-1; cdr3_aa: SAWTSGSSYNEQF
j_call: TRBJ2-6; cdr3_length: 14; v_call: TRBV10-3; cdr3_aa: AISETGGSGANVLT
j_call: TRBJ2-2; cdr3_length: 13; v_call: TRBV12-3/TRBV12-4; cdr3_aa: ASHSSGGSTGELF
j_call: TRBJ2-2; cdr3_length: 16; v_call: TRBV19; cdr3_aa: ASSVLRPLGWGTGELF
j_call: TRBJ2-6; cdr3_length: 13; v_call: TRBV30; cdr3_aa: ASGRSFSGANVLT
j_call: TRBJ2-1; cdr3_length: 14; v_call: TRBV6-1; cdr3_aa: ASSFATSGGGYEQF
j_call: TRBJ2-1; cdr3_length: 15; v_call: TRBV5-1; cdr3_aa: ASREGLALSSYNEQF
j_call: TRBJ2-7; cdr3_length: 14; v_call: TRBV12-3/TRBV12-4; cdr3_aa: ASSLERDSISYEQY
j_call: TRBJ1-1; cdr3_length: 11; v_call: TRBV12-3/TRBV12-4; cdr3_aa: ASNPGGYTEAF
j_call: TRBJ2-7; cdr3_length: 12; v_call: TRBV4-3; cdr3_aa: ASSQGREIYEQY
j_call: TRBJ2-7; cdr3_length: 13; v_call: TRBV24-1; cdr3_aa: ATSDPGQGVYEQY
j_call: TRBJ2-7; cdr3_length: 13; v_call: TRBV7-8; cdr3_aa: ASSLNMGRPYEQY
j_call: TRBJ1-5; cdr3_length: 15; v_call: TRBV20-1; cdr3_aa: SARRSVGRGLNQPQH
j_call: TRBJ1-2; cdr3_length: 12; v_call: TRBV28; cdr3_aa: ASSLSISRYGYT
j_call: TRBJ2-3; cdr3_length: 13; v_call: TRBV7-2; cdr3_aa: ASSARQRSTDTQY
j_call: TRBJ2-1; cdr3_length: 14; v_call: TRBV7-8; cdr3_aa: ASSPTTGSSYNEQF
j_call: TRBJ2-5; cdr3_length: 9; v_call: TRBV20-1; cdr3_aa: SAEGQETQY
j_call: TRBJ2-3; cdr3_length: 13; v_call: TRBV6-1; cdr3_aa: ASSPGQGARYTQY
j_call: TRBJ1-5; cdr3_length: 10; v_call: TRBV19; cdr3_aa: ASRIWGQPQH
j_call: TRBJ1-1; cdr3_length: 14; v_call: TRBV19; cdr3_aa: ASSILAGTKDTEAF
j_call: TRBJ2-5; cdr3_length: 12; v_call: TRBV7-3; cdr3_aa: ASSLYPPFETQY
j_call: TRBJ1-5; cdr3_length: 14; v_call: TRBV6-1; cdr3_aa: ASSQLAGVSNQPQH
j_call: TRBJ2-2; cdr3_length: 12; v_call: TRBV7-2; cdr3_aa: ASSRTRDTGELF
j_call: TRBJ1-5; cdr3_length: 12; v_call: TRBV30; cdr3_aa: AWSVRGRDQPQH
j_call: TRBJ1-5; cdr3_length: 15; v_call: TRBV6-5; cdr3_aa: ASSYLGQFYSNQPQH
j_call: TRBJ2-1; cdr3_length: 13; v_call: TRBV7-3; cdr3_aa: ASSRDLEGGNEQF
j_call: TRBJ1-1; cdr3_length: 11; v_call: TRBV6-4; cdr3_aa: ASSEGRDTEAF
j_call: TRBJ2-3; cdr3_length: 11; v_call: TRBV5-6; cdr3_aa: ASSRSLTDTQY
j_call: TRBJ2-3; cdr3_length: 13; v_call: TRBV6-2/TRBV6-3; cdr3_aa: ASSPMTSGTDTQY
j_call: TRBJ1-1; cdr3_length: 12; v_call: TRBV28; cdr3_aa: ASSFSGVGTEAF
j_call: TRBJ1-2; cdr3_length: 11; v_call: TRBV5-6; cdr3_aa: ASSKDRGYGYT
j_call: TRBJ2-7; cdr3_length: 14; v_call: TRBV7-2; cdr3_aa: ASSPQGASGINEQY
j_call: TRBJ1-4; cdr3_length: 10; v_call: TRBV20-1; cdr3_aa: SARPGGEKLF
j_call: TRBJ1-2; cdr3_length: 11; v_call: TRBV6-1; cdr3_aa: ASRATGIYGYT
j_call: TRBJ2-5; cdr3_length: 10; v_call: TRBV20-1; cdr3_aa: SARGREETQY
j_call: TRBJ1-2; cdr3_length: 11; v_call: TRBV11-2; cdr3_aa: ASSEGQGYGYT
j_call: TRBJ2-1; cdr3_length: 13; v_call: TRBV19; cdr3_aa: ATSPGQSSYNEQF
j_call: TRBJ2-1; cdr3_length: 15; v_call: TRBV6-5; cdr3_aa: ASSYGGTGGSYNEQF
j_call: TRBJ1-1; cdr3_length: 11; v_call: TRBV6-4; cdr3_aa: ASSVETGNKAF
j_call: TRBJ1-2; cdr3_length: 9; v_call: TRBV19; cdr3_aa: ASSIGDRNT
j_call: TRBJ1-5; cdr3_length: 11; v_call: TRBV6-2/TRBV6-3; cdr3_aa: ASSYWGNQPQH
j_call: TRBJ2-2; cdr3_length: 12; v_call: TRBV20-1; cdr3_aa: SATDRTNTGELF
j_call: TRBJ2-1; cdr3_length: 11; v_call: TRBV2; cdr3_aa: ASSSEDGNEQF
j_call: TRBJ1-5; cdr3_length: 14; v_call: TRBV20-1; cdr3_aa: SARDFSGGASQPQH
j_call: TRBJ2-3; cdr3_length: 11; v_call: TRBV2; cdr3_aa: TSSVGTGDTQY
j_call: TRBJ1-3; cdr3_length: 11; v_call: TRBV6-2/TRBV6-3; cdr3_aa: ASRESSGNTIY
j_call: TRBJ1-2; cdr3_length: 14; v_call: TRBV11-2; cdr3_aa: ASSSFPPGSENGYT
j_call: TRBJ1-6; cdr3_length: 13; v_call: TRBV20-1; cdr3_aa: SANHRDSWNSPLH
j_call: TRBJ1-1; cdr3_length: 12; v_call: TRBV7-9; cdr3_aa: ASSQGGGRTEAF
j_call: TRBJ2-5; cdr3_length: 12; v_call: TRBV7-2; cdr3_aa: ASSLSRGQETQY
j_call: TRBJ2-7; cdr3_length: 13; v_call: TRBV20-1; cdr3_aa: SARGTSGSSYEQY